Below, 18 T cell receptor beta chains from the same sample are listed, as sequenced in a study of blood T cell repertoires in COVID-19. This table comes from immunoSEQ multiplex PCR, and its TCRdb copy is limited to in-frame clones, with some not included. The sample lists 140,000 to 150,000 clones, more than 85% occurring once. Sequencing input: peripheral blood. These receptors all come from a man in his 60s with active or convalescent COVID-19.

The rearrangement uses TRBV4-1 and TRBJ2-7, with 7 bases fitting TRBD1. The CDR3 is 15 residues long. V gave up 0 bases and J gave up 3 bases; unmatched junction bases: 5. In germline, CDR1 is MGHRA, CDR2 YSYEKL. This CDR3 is CASSQDLRDSYEQYF. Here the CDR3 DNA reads TGCGCCAGCAGCCAAGATCTTCGGGACAGCTACGAGCAGTACTTC.

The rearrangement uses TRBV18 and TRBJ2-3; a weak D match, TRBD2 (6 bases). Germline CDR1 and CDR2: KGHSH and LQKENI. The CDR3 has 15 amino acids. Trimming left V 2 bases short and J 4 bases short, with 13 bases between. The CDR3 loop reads CASSPDGGAADTQYF. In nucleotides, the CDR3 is TGTGCCAGCTCACCAGACGGAGGGGCAGCAGATACGCAGTATTTT.

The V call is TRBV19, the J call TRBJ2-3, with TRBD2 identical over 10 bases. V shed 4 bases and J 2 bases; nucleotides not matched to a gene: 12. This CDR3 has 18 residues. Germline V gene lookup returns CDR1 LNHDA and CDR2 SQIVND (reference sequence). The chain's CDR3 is CASSTPNPGLAATDTQYF. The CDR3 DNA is TGTGCCAGTAGTACACCCAACCCAGGACTAGCGGCCACAGATACGCAGTATTTT.

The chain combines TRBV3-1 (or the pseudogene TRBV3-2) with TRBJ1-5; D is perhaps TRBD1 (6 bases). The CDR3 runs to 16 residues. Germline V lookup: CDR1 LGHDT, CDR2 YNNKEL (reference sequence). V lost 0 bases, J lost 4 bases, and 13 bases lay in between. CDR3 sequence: CASSQDGGAGNQPQHF. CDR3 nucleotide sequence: TGTGCCAGCAGCCAAGATGGGGGGGCGGGAAATCAGCCCCAGCATTTT.

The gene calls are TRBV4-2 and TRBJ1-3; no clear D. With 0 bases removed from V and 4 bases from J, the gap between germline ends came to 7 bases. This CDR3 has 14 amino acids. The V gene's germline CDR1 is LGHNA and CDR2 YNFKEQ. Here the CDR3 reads CASSQEIIGNTIYF. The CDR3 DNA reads TGTGCCAGCAGCCAAGAAATAATAGGAAACACCATATATTTT.

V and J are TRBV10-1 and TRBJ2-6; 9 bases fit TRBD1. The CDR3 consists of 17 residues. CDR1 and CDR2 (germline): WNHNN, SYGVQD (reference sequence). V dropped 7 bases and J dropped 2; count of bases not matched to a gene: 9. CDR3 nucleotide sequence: TGCGCCAGCACCGGGACAGGGTCATGTCCTGGGGCCAACGTCCTGACTTTC. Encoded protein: CASTGTGSCPGANVLTF.

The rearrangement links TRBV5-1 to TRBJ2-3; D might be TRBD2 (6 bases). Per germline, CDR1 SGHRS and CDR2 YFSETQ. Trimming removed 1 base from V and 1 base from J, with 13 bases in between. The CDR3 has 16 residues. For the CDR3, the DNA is TGCGCCAGCAGCTTGCTGAGCGGGTTCGGCACAGATACGCAGTATTTT. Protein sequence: CASSLLSGFGTDTQYF.

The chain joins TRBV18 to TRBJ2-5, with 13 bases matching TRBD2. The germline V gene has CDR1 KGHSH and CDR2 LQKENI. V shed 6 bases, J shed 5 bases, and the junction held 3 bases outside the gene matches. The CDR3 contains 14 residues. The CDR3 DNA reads TGTGCCAGCTCTCGGACTAGCGGGGGTGAGACCCAGTACTTC. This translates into CASSRTSGGETQYF.

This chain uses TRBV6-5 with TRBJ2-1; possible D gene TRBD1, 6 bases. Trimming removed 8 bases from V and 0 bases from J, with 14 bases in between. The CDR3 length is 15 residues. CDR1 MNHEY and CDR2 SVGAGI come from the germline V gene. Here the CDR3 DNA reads TGTGCCAGCGGCGTACAGGGTACCTCCTACAATGAGCAGTTCTTC. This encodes CASGVQGTSYNEQFF.

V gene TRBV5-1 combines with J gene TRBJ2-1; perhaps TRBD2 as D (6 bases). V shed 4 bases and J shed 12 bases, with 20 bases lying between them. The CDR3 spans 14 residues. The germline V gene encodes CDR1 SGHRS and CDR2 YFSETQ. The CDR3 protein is CASSETGGVMRQFF. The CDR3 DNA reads TGCGCCAGCAGCGAAACCGGGGGTGTAATGAGGCAGTTCTTC.

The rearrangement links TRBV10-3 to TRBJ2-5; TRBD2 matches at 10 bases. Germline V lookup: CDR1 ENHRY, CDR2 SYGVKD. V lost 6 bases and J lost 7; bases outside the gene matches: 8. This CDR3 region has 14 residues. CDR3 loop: CAISEESGRGTQYF. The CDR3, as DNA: TGTGCCATCAGCGAAGAAAGCGGGAGGGGGACCCAGTACTTC.

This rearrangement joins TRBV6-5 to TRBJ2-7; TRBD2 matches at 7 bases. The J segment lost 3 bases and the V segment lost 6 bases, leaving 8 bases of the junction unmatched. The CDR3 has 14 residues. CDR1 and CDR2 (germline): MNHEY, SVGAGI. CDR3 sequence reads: CASSIAGELYEQYF. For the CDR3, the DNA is TGTGCCAGCAGCATCGCGGGGGAACTCTACGAGCAGTACTTC.

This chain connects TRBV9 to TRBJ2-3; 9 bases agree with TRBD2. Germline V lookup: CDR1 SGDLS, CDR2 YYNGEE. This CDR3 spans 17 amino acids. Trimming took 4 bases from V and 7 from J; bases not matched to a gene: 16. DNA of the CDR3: TGTGCCAGCAGCCAAGGGGAGCGGGGGGCCGTCTCTTATACGCAGTATTTT. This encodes CASSQGERGAVSYTQYF.

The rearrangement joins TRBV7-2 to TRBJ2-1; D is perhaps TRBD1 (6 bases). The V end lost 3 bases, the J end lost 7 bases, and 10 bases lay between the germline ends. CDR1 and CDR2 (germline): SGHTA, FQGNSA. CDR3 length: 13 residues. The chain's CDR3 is CASSFRGQNEQFF. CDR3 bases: TGTGCCAGCAGCTTCCGGGGACAAAATGAGCAGTTCTTC.

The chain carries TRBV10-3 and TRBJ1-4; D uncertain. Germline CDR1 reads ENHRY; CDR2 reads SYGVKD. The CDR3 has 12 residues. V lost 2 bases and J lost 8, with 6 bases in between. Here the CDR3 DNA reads TGTGCCATCAGTGAGATAGAAGAAAAACTGTTTTTT. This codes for CAISEIEEKLFF.

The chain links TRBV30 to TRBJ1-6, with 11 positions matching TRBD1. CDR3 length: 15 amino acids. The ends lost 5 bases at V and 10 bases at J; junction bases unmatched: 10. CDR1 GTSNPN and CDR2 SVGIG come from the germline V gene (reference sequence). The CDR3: CAWATGTGGGSPLHF. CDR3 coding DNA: TGTGCCTGGGCCACCGGGACAGGGGGGGGGTCACCCCTCCACTTT. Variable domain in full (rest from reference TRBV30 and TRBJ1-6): SQTIHQWPATLVQPVGSPLSLECTVEGTSNPNLYWYRQAAGRGLQLLFYSVGIGQISSEVPQNLSASRPQDRQFILSSKKLLLSDSGFYLCAWATGTGGGSPLHFGNGTRLTVT.

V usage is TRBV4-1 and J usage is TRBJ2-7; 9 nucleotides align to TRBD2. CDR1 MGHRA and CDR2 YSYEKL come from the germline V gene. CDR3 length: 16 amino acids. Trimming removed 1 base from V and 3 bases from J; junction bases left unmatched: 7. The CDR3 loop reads CASSQGLAGKSYEQYF. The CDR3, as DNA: TGCGCCAGCAGCCAAGGGCTAGCGGGGAAGAGCTACGAGCAGTACTTC.

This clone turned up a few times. The DNA of the CDR3 is TGTGCCAGTACCCCGGCCGGCGGGGCTACCTACGAGCAGTACTTC. Its translation is CASTPAGGATYEQYF. This chain connects TRBV19 to TRBJ2-7, with D perhaps matching TRBD2 (6 bases). Germline V gives CDR1 LNHDA, CDR2 SQIVND (reference sequence). Trimming left V 7 bases short and J 2 bases short, with 18 bases between. The CDR3 runs 15 residues.